This is a list of T cell receptor beta chains from one sample in a study of human T cells and chemical hapten exposure. TCRdb called the RACE reads again in MiXCR, with one record for every CDR3 protein. Of under 450,000 distinct CDR3 sequences detected, around 4.8% appear once; the ten largest clones hold approximately 2.1%. This specimen was whole blood, taken in connection with sensitization to the hapten diphenylcyclopropenone (DPC). Receptors originate from a woman aged 50 to 60 with alopecia areata. Some clones in this sample may be carry-over from other donors' samples. Both conserved end residues are part of each CDR3. The order of the fields is clone size, V gene, CDR3 protein. For some rows the clone size is stated as once, few or many, or as a class when expanded; others skip it.

abundance: few
v_gene: TRBV29-1
CDR3aa: CSVERTSAGDTQYF

abundance: many
v_gene: TRBV6-6
CDR3aa: CASSPTGDWGEQYF

abundance: few
v_gene: TRBV6-6
CDR3aa: CASSSGQGGGYGYTF

abundance: many
v_gene: TRBV5-1
CDR3aa: CASSPGTGVTDTQYF

abundance: many
v_gene: TRBV15
CDR3aa: CATSRVSAHNEQFF

abundance: many
v_gene: TRBV12-3/TRBV12-4
CDR3aa: CASSQTGDGRAFF

abundance: many
v_gene: TRBV6-1
CDR3aa: CASSEKDRVDGYTF

abundance: NA
v_gene: TRBV28
CDR3aa: CASSVTGLPNTEAFF

abundance: many
v_gene: TRBV7-3
CDR3aa: CASSLQGQGAYEQYF

abundance: many
v_gene: TRBV28
CDR3aa: CASSLPTAFGTDTQYF

abundance: many
v_gene: TRBV27
CDR3aa: CASSDDSNYGYTF

abundance: NA
v_gene: TRBV5-4
CDR3aa: CASSPDTGPLYNEQFF

abundance: many
v_gene: TRBV28
CDR3aa: CASSLQRGSPLHF

abundance: many
v_gene: TRBV7-9
CDR3aa: CASSFRQGEGKLFF

abundance: NA
v_gene: TRBV27
CDR3aa: CASSSRAPYEQYF

abundance: many
v_gene: TRBV12-3/TRBV12-4
CDR3aa: CASSPTEGSQPQHF

abundance: many
v_gene: TRBV10-3
CDR3aa: CAISSTGGREKLFF

abundance: many
v_gene: TRBV7-2
CDR3aa: CASSLGGTRANQPQHF

abundance: few
v_gene: TRBV6-2/TRBV6-3
CDR3aa: CASTKRSAPTSYNEQFF

abundance: few
v_gene: TRBV27
CDR3aa: CASSLSGLAGTREQYF

abundance: many
v_gene: TRBV4-3
CDR3aa: CASSQVGVTEQYF

abundance: many
v_gene: TRBV28
CDR3aa: CASSPLLGSGNTIYF

abundance: few
v_gene: TRBV12-5
CDR3aa: CASGLPLPDTQYF

abundance: few
v_gene: TRBV6-1
CDR3aa: CASSDSGDTQYF

abundance: few
v_gene: TRBV6-1
CDR3aa: CASSELAGREQYF

abundance: few
v_gene: TRBV10-3
CDR3aa: CAISESTTTSADTQYF

abundance: many
v_gene: TRBV13
CDR3aa: CASSPSGATYEQYF

abundance: few
v_gene: TRBV4-2
CDR3aa: CASSPSTGGMRDTQYF

abundance: many
v_gene: TRBV29-1
CDR3aa: CSVETGGTEAFF

abundance: few
v_gene: TRBV5-4
CDR3aa: CASSPGQGRSQETQYF

abundance: many
v_gene: TRBV7-2
CDR3aa: CASSLEAGGFGTDTQYF

abundance: many
v_gene: TRBV29-1
CDR3aa: CSVWGWGSTEAFF

abundance: NA
v_gene: TRBV7-2
CDR3aa: CASSLHPGTGLLIEAFF